This TCR beta chain is drawn from a study of T cell responses to AZD1222 COVID-19 vaccine. The germline CDR1 and CDR2 sequences are PRHDT and FYEKMQ (reference sequence). The V and J ends lost 5 bases and 4 bases respectively, with 6 bases between them. This CDR3 contains 11 residues. Some clones are missing from TCRdb's copy, which holds only in-frame ones; the method was immunoSEQ multiplex PCR. The sample records 150,000 to 180,000 clones, about nine tenths being singletons. The chain carries TRBV13 and TRBJ2-7; possibly TRBD2 for D (6 bases). This specimen was peripheral blood, taken on day 0 of MenACWY control vaccination. The TCR originated in an adult in good health. The CDR3 DNA reads as TGTGCCAGCAGCGGGGGGTACGAGCAGTACGTC. This translates into CASSGGYEQYV.